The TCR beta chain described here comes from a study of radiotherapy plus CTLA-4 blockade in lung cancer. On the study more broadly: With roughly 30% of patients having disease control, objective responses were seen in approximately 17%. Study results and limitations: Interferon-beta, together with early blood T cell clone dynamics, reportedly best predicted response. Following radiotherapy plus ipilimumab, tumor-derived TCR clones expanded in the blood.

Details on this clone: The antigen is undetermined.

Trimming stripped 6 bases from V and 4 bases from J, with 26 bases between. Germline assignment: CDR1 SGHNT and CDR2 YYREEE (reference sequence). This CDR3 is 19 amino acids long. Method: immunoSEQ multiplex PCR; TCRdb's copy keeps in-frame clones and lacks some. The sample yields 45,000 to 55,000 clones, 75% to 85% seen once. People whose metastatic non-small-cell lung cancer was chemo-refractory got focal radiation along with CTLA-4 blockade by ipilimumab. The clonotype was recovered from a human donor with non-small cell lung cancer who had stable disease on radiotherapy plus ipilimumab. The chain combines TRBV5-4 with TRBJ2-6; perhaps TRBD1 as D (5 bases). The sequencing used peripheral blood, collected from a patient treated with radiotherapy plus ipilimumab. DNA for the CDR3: TGTGCCAGCACCTTTGGGTCGATCACAGGTTTATCCGGGGCCAACGTCCTGACTTTC. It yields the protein CASTFGSITGLSGANVLTF.